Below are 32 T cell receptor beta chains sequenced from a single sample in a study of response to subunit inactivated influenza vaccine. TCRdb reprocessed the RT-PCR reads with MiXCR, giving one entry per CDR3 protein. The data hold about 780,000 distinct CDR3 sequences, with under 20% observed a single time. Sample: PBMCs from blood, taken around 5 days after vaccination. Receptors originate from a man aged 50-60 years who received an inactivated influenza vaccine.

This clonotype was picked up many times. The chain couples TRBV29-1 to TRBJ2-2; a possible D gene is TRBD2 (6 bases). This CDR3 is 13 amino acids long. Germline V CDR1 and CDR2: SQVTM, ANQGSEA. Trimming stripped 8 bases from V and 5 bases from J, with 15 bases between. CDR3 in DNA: TGCAGCTTTGCCAGGAGGGAAACCGGGGAGCTGTTTTTT. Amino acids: CSFARRETGELFF.

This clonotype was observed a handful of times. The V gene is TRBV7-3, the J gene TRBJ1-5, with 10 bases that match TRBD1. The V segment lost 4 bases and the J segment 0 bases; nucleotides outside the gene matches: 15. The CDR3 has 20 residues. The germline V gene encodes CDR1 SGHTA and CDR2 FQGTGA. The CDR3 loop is CASSSPLCFGTGDSNQPQHF. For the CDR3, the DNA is TGTGCCAGCAGCTCTCCCTTGTGTTTCGGGACAGGGGATAGCAATCAGCCCCAGCATTTT.

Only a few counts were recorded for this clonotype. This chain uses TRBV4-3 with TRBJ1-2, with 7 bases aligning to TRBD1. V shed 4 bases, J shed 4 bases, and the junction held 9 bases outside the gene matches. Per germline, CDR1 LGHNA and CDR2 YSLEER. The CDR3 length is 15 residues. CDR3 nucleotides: TGCGCCAGCAGCCTGGGGCAGGGGGTCTCCTATGGCTACACCTTC. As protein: CASSLGQGVSYGYTF.

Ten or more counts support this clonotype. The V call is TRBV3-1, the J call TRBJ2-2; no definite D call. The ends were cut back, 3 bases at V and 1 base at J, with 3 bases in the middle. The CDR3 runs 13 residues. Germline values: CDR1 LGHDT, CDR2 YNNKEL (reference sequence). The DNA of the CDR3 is TGTGCCAGCAGCCAGCTGAACACCGGGGAGCTGTTTTTT. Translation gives CASSQLNTGELFF.

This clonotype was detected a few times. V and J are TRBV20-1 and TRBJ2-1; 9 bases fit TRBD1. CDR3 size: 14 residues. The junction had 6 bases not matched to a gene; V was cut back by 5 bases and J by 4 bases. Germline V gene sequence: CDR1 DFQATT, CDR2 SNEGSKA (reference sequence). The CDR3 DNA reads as TGCAGTGCTGATCCGGGACAGGGTTACAATGAGCAGTTCTTC. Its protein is CSADPGQGYNEQFF.

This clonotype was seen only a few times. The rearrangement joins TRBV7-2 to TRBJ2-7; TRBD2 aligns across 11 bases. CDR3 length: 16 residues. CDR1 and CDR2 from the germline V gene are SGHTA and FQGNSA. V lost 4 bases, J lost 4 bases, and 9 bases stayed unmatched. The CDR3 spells CASSSQGSGGAYEQYF. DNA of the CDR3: TGTGCCAGCAGCTCCCAGGGTAGCGGGGGGGCGTACGAGCAGTACTTC.

The CDR3 sequence: CASSGTPTNYGYTF. The DNA of the CDR3 is TGTGCCAGCAGTGGGACACCTACTAACTATGGCTACACCTTC. The chain recombines TRBV6-2 or TRBV6-3 with TRBJ1-2; D possibly corresponds to TRBD1 (6 bases). V was trimmed by 5 bases and J by 0 bases, leaving 10 bases between them. This CDR3 is 14 amino acids long. Germline V lookup: CDR1 MNHEY, CDR2 SVGEGT.

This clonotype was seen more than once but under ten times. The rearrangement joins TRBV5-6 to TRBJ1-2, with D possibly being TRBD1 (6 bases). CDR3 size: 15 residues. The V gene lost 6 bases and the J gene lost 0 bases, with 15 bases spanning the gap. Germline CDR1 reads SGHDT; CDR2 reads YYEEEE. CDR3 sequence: CASTNRDTSNYGYTF. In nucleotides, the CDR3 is TGTGCCAGCACCAACCGGGACACCTCTAACTATGGCTACACCTTC.

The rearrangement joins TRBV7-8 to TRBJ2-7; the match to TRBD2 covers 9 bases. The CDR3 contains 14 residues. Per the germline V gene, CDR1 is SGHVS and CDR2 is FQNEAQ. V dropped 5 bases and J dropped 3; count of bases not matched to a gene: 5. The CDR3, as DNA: TGTGCCAGCAGCGATCCTAGCGGGGTCTACGAGCAGTACTTC. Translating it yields CASSDPSGVYEQYF.

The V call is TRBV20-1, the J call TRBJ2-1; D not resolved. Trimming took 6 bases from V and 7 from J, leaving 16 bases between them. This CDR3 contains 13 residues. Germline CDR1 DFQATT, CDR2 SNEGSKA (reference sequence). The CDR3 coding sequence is TGCAGTGCGAACGGATCGCCGCGGAATGAGCAGTTCTTC. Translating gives CSANGSPRNEQFF.

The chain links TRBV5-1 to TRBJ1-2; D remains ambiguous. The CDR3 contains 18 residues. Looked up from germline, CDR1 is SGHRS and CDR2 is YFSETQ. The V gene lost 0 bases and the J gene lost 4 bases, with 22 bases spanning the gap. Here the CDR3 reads CASSLDPWDSTIFYGYTF. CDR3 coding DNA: TGCGCCAGCAGCTTGGATCCGTGGGATAGCACAATTTTCTATGGCTACACCTTC.

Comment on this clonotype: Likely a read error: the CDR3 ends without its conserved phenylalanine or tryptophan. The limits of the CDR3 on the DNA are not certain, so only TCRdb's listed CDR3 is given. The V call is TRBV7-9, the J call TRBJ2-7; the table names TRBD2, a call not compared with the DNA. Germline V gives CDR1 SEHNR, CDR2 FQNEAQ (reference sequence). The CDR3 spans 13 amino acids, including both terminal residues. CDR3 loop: CASSLSTGAGALL.

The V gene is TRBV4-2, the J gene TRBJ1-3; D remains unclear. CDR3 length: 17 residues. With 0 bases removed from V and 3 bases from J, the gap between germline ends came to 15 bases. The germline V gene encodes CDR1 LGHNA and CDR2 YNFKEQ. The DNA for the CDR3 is TGTGCCAGCAGCCAAGAAGAGGCCCTTAACCGTGGAAACACCATATATTTT. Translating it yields CASSQEEALNRGNTIYF.

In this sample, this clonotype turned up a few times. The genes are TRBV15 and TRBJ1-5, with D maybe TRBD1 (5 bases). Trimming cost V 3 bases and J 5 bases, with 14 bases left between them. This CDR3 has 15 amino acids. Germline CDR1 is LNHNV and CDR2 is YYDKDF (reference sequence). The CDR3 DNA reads TGTGCCACCAGCAGTACCGGGGCAAGTGATCAGCCCCAGCATTTT. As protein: CATSSTGASDQPQHF.

The chain's CDR3 is CASSYSGQGGAAYEQYF. DNA for the CDR3: TGTGCCAGCAGTTACTCGGGACAGGGAGGCGCTGCCTACGAGCAGTACTTC. The J gene is TRBJ2-7, the V gene TRBV6-5, with 9 bases lining up with TRBD1. CDR1 is MNHEY and CDR2 is SVGAGI in the germline V gene. This CDR3 is 17 amino acids long. With V trimmed by 0 bases and J by 2 bases, 8 bases remained unmatched.

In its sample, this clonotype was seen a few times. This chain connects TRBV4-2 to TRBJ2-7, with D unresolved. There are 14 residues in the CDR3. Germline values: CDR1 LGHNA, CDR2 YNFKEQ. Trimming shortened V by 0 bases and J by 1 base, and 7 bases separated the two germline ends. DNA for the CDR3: TGTGCCAGCAGCCAAGATGTGAAATCCTACGAGCAGTACTTC. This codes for CASSQDVKSYEQYF.

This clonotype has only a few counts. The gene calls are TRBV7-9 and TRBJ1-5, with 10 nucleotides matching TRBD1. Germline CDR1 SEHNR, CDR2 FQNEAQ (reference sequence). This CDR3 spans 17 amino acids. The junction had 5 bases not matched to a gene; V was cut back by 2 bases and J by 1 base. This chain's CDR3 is CASSLWTGGMSNQPQHF. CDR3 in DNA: TGTGCCAGCAGCTTATGGACAGGGGGAATGAGCAATCAGCCCCAGCATTTT.

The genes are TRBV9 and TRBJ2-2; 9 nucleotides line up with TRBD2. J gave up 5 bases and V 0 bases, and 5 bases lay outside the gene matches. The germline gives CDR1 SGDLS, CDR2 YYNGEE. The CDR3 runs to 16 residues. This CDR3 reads CASSVDGSGGTGELFF. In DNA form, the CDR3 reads TGTGCCAGCAGCGTAGATGGTAGCGGGGGAACCGGGGAGCTGTTTTTT.

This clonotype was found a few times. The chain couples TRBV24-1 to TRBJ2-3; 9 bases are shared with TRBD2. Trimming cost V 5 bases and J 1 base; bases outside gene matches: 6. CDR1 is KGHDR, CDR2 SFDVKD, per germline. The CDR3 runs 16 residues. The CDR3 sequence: CATSAASGIGTDTQYF. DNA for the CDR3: TGTGCCACCAGTGCAGCTAGCGGGATCGGCACAGATACGCAGTATTTT.

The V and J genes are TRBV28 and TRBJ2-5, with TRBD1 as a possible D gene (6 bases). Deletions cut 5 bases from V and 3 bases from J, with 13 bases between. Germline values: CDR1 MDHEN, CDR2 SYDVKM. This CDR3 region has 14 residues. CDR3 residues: CASSPDRPKETQYF. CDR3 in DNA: TGTGCCAGCAGTCCGGACAGACCTAAAGAGACCCAGTACTTC.

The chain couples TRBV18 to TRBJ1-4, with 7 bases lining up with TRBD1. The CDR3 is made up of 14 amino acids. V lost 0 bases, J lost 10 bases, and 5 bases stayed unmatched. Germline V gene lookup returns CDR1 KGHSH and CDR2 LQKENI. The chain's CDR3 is CASSPPQGGSKLFF. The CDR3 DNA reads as TGTGCCAGCTCACCACCCCAAGGGGGCTCAAAACTGTTTTTT.

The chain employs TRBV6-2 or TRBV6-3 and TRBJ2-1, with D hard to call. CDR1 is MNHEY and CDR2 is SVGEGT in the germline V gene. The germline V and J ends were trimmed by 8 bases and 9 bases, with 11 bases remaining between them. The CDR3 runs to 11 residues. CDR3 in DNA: TGTGCCAGCCAAGAAAACGGTGAGCAGTTCTTC. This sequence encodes CASQENGEQFF.

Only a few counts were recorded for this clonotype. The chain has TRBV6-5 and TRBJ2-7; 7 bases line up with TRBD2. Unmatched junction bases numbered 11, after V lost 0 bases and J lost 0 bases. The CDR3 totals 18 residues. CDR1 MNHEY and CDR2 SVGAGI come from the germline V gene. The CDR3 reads CASSYSFPSGASSYEQYF. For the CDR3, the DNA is TGTGCCAGCAGTTACTCTTTCCCTAGCGGCGCGAGCTCCTACGAGCAGTACTTC.

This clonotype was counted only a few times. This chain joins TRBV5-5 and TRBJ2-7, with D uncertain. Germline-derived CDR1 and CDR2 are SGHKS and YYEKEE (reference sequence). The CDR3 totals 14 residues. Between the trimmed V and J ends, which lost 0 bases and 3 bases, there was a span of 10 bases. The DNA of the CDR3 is TGTGCCAGCAGCTTGGTGGGCTCCGACTACGAGCAGTACTTC. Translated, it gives CASSLVGSDYEQYF.

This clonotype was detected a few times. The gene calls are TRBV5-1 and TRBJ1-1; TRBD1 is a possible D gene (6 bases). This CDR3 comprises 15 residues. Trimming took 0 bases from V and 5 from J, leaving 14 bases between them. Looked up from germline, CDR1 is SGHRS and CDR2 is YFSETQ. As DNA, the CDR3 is TGCGCCAGCAGCTTGGAGGCCCAGGGGCTGACTGAAGCTTTCTTT. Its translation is CASSLEAQGLTEAFF.

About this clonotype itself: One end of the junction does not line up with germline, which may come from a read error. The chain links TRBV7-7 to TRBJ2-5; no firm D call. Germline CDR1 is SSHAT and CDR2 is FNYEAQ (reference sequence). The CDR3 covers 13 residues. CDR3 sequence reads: CASSPRGPIAQYF. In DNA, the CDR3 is TGTGCTAGCAGCCCCAGAGGCCCTATCGCCCAGTACTTC.

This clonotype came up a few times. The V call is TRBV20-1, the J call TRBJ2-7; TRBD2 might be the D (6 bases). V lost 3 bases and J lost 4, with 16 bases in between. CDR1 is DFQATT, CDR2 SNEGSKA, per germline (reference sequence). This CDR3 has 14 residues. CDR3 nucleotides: TGCAGTGCTAGCCGGGCGGGACCCCTTTACGAGCAGTACTTC. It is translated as CSASRAGPLYEQYF.

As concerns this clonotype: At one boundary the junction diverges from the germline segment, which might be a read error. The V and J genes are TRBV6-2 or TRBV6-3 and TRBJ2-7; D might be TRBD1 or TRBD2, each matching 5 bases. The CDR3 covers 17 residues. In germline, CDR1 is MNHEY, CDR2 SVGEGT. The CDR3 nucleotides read TGTGCCAGCAGTTACGGACCAACAACCGGGACCCCATACGAGCAGTATTTC. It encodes CASSYGPTTGTPYEQYF.

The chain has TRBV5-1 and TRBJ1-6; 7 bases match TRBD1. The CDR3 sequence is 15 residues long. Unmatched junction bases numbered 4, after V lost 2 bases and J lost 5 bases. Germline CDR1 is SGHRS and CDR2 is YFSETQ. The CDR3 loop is CASSFGTANNSPLHF. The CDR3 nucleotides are TGCGCCAGCAGCTTCGGGACAGCTAATAATTCACCCCTCCACTTT.

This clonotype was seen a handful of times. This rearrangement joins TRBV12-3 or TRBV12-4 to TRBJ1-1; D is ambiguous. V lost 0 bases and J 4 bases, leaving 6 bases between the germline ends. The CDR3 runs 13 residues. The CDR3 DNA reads TGTGCCAGCAGTTTAGCGCGGGTCACTGAAGCTTTCTTT. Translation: CASSLARVTEAFF.

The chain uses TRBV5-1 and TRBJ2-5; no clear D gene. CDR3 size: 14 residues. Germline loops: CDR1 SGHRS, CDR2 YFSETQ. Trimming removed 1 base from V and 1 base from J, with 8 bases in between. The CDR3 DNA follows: TGCGCCAGCAGCTTGTCACACCTCCAAGAGACCCAGTACTTC. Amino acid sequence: CASSLSHLQETQYF.

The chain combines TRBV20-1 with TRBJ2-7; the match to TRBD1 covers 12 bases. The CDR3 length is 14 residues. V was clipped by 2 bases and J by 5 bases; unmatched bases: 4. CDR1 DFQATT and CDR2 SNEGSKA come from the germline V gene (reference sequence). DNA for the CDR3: TGCAGTGCTAGATCCGGGACAGGGGGCGACGAGCAGTACTTC. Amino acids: CSARSGTGGDEQYF.